The rows below give T cell receptor beta chains drawn from one sample of a study of T-cell reconstitution after alpha-beta-depleted transplantation in children. TCRdb recomputed calls from the PCR reads with MiXCR, one row per CDR3 protein. The sample records 250,000 to 350,000 distinct CDR3 sequences, almost 10% being singletons. The sample was PBMCs from the stem cell graft donor, taken from the stem cell graft. Source of these receptors: a human donor who donated a stem cell graft to a child with SCID. Each CDR3 is given with its conserved first and last residue. Fields, in order: V gene, CDR3 protein.

>TRBV7-9
CASSLIPGTNEQYF
>TRBV5-1
CASSLAWGRRGTEAFF
>TRBV28
CASSLGFSLKHNTGELFF
>TRBV20-1
CSARTSGGTVANVLTF
>TRBV5-1
CASSSGQAWGNTEAFF
>TRBV12-3/TRBV12-4
CASSSHRREHEQYF
>TRBV3-1
CASSHLGTSETQYF
>TRBV4-1
CASSLQTGMGTEAFF
>TRBV10-3
CAISARGPNTGELFF
>TRBV6-5
CASSYSRDSNQPQHF
>TRBV3-1
CASSQDVRRAEAFF
>TRBV29-1
CSVAEETQYF
>TRBV5-1
CASTSTGTGYNEQFF
>TRBV9
CASSVDQGSFAYEQYF
>TRBV20-1
CSAYAIGGRGYNEQFF
>TRBV2
CASTKVATNEKLFF
>TRBV4-1
CASSQVTGHLSYNEQFF
>TRBV12-3/TRBV12-4
CASSFVRGPGEQYF
>TRBV7-2
CASSPGTANNEQFF
>TRBV7-4
CASSLKAGAPFQETQYF
>TRBV12-3/TRBV12-4
CASSWSAGGWTQYF
>TRBV10-1
CASSDHSYGYTF
>TRBV12-3/TRBV12-4
CASSFRAGLTEAFF
>TRBV27
CASSFVWSGGGLGEQFF
>TRBV19
CASSKGTGGQPQHF
>TRBV10-3
CAIRPTSGGYNEQFF
>TRBV6-1
CASSDEAPSYNEQFF
>TRBV7-2
CASSSGTGYYEQYF
>TRBV14
CASSQGFAHEQYF
>TRBV5-1
CASSKWDGTDTQYF
>TRBV14
CASSQSGYEQYF
>TRBV5-1
CASSLDWVSDSPLHF
>TRBV29-1
CSVEGGNRGQGEAFF